These 4 T cell receptor beta chains were all obtained from the same sample, sequenced in a study of T-cell reconstitution after alpha-beta-depleted transplantation in children. Unique molecular identifiers tagged the TCRbeta library. TCRdb passed the PCR reads through MiXCR, listing each CDR3 protein once. The sample records roughly 500,000 distinct CDR3 sequences, approximately 32% being singletons. Sequenced material: PBMCs from the stem cell graft donor, taken from the stem cell graft. The receptor source for this set is a human donor who donated a stem cell graft to a child with aplastic anemia.

Of note for this clonotype: This may be a read error, as it is one base from a much larger clone. V and J are TRBV20-1 and TRBJ1-1; no clear D gene. Germline V gene sequence: CDR1 DFQATT, CDR2 SNEGSKA (reference sequence). The CDR3 length is 11 residues. V was shortened by 1 base and J by 11 bases, with 11 bases between the two germline ends. CDR3 nucleotides: TGCAGTGCTAGAGGGCCCCGGAGGGCTTTCTTT. Protein: CSARGPRRAFF.

The table lists this clonotype with many counts. This chain uses TRBV20-1 with TRBJ1-2; D unresolved. CDR1 DFQATT and CDR2 SNEGSKA come from the germline V gene (reference sequence). CDR3 size: 14 residues. The germline V and J ends were trimmed by 5 bases and 8 bases, with 21 bases remaining between them. The CDR3 spells CSAPPFDRAIGYTF. In DNA form, the CDR3 reads TGCAGTGCTCCACCCTTCGACCGGGCTATCGGCTACACCTTC.

Only a few counts were recorded for this clonotype. A much larger clone differs by one base, so this may be a read error. The chain combines TRBV7-9 with TRBJ2-4; possible D gene TRBD1, 5 bases. This CDR3 contains 16 residues. Germline-derived CDR1 and CDR2 are SEHNR and FQNEAQ (reference sequence). DNA for the CDR3: TGTGCCAGCAGCTTATGGGAAGGGGTCGCCAAAAACAGTCAGTACTTC. This sequence encodes CASSLWEGVAKNSQYF. Drawing the rest from reference TRBV7-9 and TRBJ2-4, the complete variable domain is DTGVSQNPRHKITKRGQNVTFRCDPISEHNRLYWYRQTLGQGPEFLTYFQNEAQLEKSRLLSDRFSAERPKGSFSTLEIQRTEQGDSAMYLCASSLWEGVAKNSQYFGAGTRLSVL.

This clonotype was seen a handful of times. The V and J genes are TRBV29-1 and TRBJ1-1; no clear D. CDR1 is SQVTM and CDR2 is ANQGSEA in the germline V gene. Trimming shortened V by 0 bases and J by 10 bases, and 12 bases separated the two germline ends. This CDR3 is built from 12 residues. Here the CDR3 reads CSVEDQVGSAFF. CDR3 sequence (DNA): TGCAGCGTTGAAGATCAAGTGGGCTCAGCTTTCTTT.